This TCR beta chain was obtained from a study of T cell repertoires in cytomegalovirus infection. V lost 5 bases and J 0 bases, leaving 15 bases between the germline ends. This CDR3 contains 16 residues. CDR1 is ENHRY, CDR2 SYGVKD, per germline. From the reads, TCRdb called clonotypes with MiXCR, one entry per CDR3 protein. The table lists 600,000 to 800,000 distinct CDR3 sequences, roughly a quarter of them singletons. A few counts support this clonotype. Sequencing was done on a sample of CD8+ T cells from PBMCs. V is TRBV10-3 and J is TRBJ2-3; no reliable D call. The TCR originated in a human donor in good health (CMV status not recorded). Some clones in this sample may be carry-over from other donors' samples. CDR3 sequence: CAISQQRGKSTDTQYF. The DNA for the CDR3 is TGTGCCATCAGTCAACAGCGCGGCAAAAGCACAGATACGCAGTATTTT.